This is a list of T cell receptor beta chains from one sample in a study of radiotherapy plus CTLA-4 blockade in lung cancer. Some clones are missing from TCRdb's copy, which holds only in-frame ones; the method was immunoSEQ multiplex PCR. The sample lists roughly 30,000 clones, 75% to 85% seen once, with around 23% in the top ten. Sample: peripheral blood, taken from a patient treated with radiotherapy plus ipilimumab. Receptor source: a human donor with non-small cell lung cancer that progressed on radiotherapy plus ipilimumab. CDR3s leave out the opening cysteine and the closing phenylalanine or tryptophan.

j_call v_call cdr3_aa
TRBJ1-2 TRBV9 ASSARGQGNYGYT
TRBJ2-6 TRBV21-1 ASSTKRQGDYVSGANVLT
TRBJ2-1 TRBV27 ASRPPSGGANEQF
TRBJ1-1 TRBV14 ASSPQVFTEAF
TRBJ1-6 TRBV5-6 ASSLGARNFNSPLH
TRBJ2-4 TRBV4-1 ASSQAGPKNIQY
TRBJ2-2 TRBV27 ASQKDIRAGELF
TRBJ1-1 TRBV6-5 ASIQDSPRAAF
TRBJ2-5 TRBV7-3 ASSLTGEEETQY
TRBJ2-1 TRBV5-4 ASSLAGQSAGYNEQF
TRBJ2-7 TRBV2 ASGLGPGLGSYEQY
TRBJ2-7 TRBV4-1 ASSQVSGGRAYEQY
TRBJ1-2 TRBV7-9 ASSLGQGRGPGYT
TRBJ1-1 TRBV5-4 ASSEGNTNTEAF
TRBJ1-6 TRBV2 ASSDEQDNSPLH
TRBJ1-2 TRBV6-6 ASSYFGQGEDGYT
TRBJ2-1 TRBV5-6 ASSPAWRLTAGDEQF
TRBJ1-5 TRBV27 ASQKEGSRNQPQH
- TRBV7-3 ASSLEAGEGYEQY
TRBJ2-3 TRBV19 ASSIGGAGADTQY
TRBJ2-7 TRBV4-2 ASSPMGQGTYEQY
TRBJ1-1 TRBV7-9 ASSPRGTRNTEAF
TRBJ1-1 TRBV27 ASRPSGGVTEAF
TRBJ1-1 TRBV7-9 ASSSAGGREAF
TRBJ2-4 TRBV5-8 ASSPGGYSIAKNIQY
TRBJ1-1 TRBV2 ASRMRRAGWDTEAF
TRBJ2-1 TRBV27 ASGSNSANEQF